Listed here are 20 T cell receptor beta chains from one sample, sequenced in a study of blood T cell repertoires in COVID-19. Only in-frame clones appear in the TCRdb table, and some are missing; sequencing was by immunoSEQ multiplex PCR. The table records roughly 150,000 clones, around 90% of them present only once. Sequencing input: peripheral blood. The receptor set was obtained from a man aged 50 or older who had recovered from COVID-19.

The chain recombines TRBV7-2 with TRBJ1-1; D remains unclear. V was shortened by 2 bases and J by 1 base, with 8 bases between the two germline ends. CDR3 length equals 14 residues. Germline loops: CDR1 SGHTA, CDR2 FQGNSA. This CDR3 is CASSLSGQNTEAFF. CDR3 bases: TGTGCCAGCAGCTTAAGTGGCCAGAACACTGAAGCTTTCTTT.

The rearrangement joins TRBV6-6 to TRBJ1-1; perhaps TRBD1 as D (5 bases). V gave up 8 bases and J gave up 5 bases, with 15 bases separating them. In germline, CDR1 is MNHNY, CDR2 SVGAGI (reference sequence). The CDR3 runs 13 residues. CDR3 sequence: CASSRSQGTEAFF. The CDR3 DNA is TGTGCCAGCTCCCGTTCTCAGGGAACTGAAGCTTTCTTT.

This clone was seen more than once but under ten times. Other DNA sequences of this sample code for an identical CDR3. CDR3: CASSLSDSLETQYF. For the CDR3, the DNA is TGTGCCAGCAGTTTATCGGACAGTCTAGAGACCCAGTACTTC. V gene TRBV27 combines with J gene TRBJ2-5, with D possibly TRBD1 on 6 matching bases. Trimming took 0 bases from V and 4 from J, leaving 9 bases between them. There are 14 residues in the CDR3. Germline CDR1 is MNHEY and CDR2 is SMNVEV (reference sequence).

The CDR3 here is CASSLGGTSGRAETQYF. As DNA, the CDR3 is TGTGCCAGCAGCTTGGGGGGCACTAGCGGGAGAGCAGAGACCCAGTACTTC. The chain links TRBV5-4 to TRBJ2-5, with 11 positions matching TRBD2. This CDR3 comprises 17 residues. Unmatched junction bases numbered 8, after V lost 0 bases and J lost 4 bases. Germline V gene lookup returns CDR1 SGHNT and CDR2 YYREEE (reference sequence).

V and J are TRBV19 and TRBJ1-5; D may be TRBD1 (6 bases). The V gene's germline CDR1 is LNHDA and CDR2 SQIVND (reference sequence). The CDR3 has 12 residues. V was trimmed by 6 bases and J by 4 bases, leaving 7 bases between them. CDR3 sequence (DNA): TGTGCCAGTAGGCAGGGGAATCAGCCCCAGCATTTT. It translates to CASRQGNQPQHF.

The gene calls are TRBV7-3 and TRBJ2-1; the match to TRBD2 covers 8 bases. The CDR3 consists of 18 residues. CDR1 and CDR2 (germline): SGHTA, FQGTGA. V shed 5 bases and J 4 bases; nucleotides not matched to a gene: 16. Written as DNA, the CDR3 is TGTGCCAGCAGCCTCCGGGATAGCGGGATGGGGCGGTACAATGAGCAGTTCTTC. Protein product: CASSLRDSGMGRYNEQFF.

V gene TRBV29-1 combines with J gene TRBJ2-3, with D possibly TRBD1 on 6 matching bases. CDR3 length: 15 residues. Trimming removed 0 bases from V and 3 bases from J, with 13 bases in between. In germline, CDR1 is SQVTM, CDR2 ANQGSEA. The CDR3 loop reads CSVEDRQVHTDTQYF. CDR3 in DNA: TGCAGCGTTGAAGACAGACAGGTTCATACAGATACGCAGTATTTT.

CDR3 protein: CASSGWETNTGELFF. The CDR3 nucleotides are TGTGCCAGCAGCGGCTGGGAGACGAACACCGGGGAGCTGTTTTTT. The rearrangement links TRBV5-6 to TRBJ2-2; D possibly corresponds to TRBD2 (5 bases). Germline V gene sequence: CDR1 SGHDT, CDR2 YYEEEE. V was cut by 4 bases and J by 0 bases, with 10 bases left in between. The CDR3 covers 15 residues.

J is TRBJ1-1 and V is TRBV7-9, with D possibly TRBD1 on 5 matching bases. V was cut by 5 bases and J by 8 bases, with 15 bases left in between. From germline, CDR1 is SEHNR and CDR2 FQNEAQ (reference sequence). The CDR3 covers 13 residues. Here the CDR3 DNA reads TGTGCCAGCAGCCGTAAGGGGCGCGGAGAAGCTTTCTTT. Its protein is CASSRKGRGEAFF.

CDR3 protein: CASSREARNGYTF. For the CDR3, the DNA is TGTGCCAGCAGCCGGGAGGCGCGGAATGGCTACACCTTC. The chain is built from TRBV7-3 and TRBJ1-2; the D is unclear. V lost 5 bases and J 6 bases, leaving 13 bases between the germline ends. Germline V gives CDR1 SGHTA, CDR2 FQGTGA. The CDR3 runs 13 residues.

The V and J genes are TRBV12-3 or TRBV12-4 and TRBJ2-7; D is perhaps TRBD2 (7 bases). The ends were cut back, 9 bases at V and 2 bases at J, with 14 bases in the middle. This CDR3 is built from 13 residues. Here the CDR3 DNA reads TGTGCCAGTTTATCGGGGGGCACCTACGAGCAGTACTTC. Encoded protein: CASLSGGTYEQYF.

The chain carries TRBV5-1 and TRBJ1-3; no firm D call. The CDR3 runs 14 residues. Germline values: CDR1 SGHRS, CDR2 YFSETQ. Trimming shortened V by 4 bases and J by 2 bases, and 10 bases separated the two germline ends. CDR3 sequence: CASSIDGAGNTIYF. CDR3 bases: TGCGCCAGCAGCATAGACGGAGCTGGAAACACCATATATTTT.

The V and J genes are TRBV21-1 and TRBJ2-7; the table's TRBD2 call for D was not verified on the DNA. TRBV21-1 is listed as a pseudogene. This CDR3 has 18 amino acids. CDR3 sequence: CASSKGREGLWDSYEQYF. The DNA for the CDR3 is TGTGCCAGCAGCAAAGGGCGGGAGGGACTATGGGACTCCTACGAGCAGTACTTC.

The chain recombines TRBV7-9 with TRBJ2-1, with D possibly TRBD1 on 5 matching bases. This CDR3 is built from 16 residues. Trimming took off 11 bases at V and 2 bases at J, with 22 bases between the two ends. CDR1 and CDR2 (germline): SEHNR, FQNEAQ (reference sequence). The CDR3 bases are TGTGCCGCACAAACCATAGGAAGGGGCGCCTACAATGAGCAGTTCTTC. Encoded protein: CAAQTIGRGAYNEQFF.

Concerning this clone itself: Other DNA variants within this sample encode the same CDR3. V and J are TRBV5-1 and TRBJ2-7; D is ambiguous. The V gene's germline CDR1 is SGHRS and CDR2 YFSETQ. This CDR3 spans 13 amino acids. V lost 0 bases to trimming and J lost 4 bases, with 8 bases between them. Here the CDR3 reads CASSLDGRYEQYF. In DNA form, the CDR3 reads TGCGCCAGCAGCTTGGACGGTAGATACGAGCAGTACTTC.

This clone was detected once. The gene calls are TRBV19 and TRBJ1-5; TRBD1 matches at 8 bases. Per the germline V gene, CDR1 is LNHDA and CDR2 is SQIVND (reference sequence). This CDR3 is 13 amino acids long. The J segment lost 6 bases and the V segment lost 7 bases, leaving 5 bases of the junction unmatched. The CDR3 region is CASTPGGGQPQHF. For the CDR3, the DNA is TGTGCCAGTACGCCAGGGGGCGGTCAGCCCCAGCATTTT.

This clone occurred a few times. This rearrangement joins TRBV7-6 to TRBJ2-7, with D tentatively TRBD2 (5 bases). The germline V gene encodes CDR1 SGHVS and CDR2 FNYEAQ. Trimming shortened V by 5 bases and J by 2 bases, and 13 bases separated the two germline ends. The CDR3 has 14 residues. The CDR3 nucleotides are TGTGCCAGCAGCGCACGGACTGGCCCCTACGAGCAGTACTTC. Its protein is CASSARTGPYEQYF.

The chain combines TRBV20-1 with TRBJ2-7, with 10 bases fitting TRBD2. CDR1 is DFQATT and CDR2 is SNEGSKA in the germline V gene (reference sequence). The CDR3 runs 11 residues. V lost 8 bases, J lost 4 bases, and 2 bases stayed unmatched. CDR3 protein: CSLLAGYEQYF. As DNA, the CDR3 is TGCAGTCTACTAGCGGGATACGAGCAGTACTTC.

This chain links TRBV2 with TRBJ1-6, with a weak D call TRBD1 (5 bases). Germline lookup yields CDR1 SNHLY and CDR2 FYNNEI. Trimming took 10 bases from V and 2 from J, leaving 9 bases between them. The CDR3 extends over 13 amino acids. The CDR3 sequence: CATGHTYNSPLHF. DNA for the CDR3: TGTGCCACCGGACACACCTATAATTCACCCCTCCACTTT.

This chain connects TRBV19 to TRBJ2-2, with 8 bases lining up with TRBD1. The CDR3 length is 15 residues. Trimming took 6 bases from V and 4 from J; bases not matched to a gene: 7. Germline values: CDR1 LNHDA, CDR2 SQIVND (reference sequence). CDR3 residues: CASRVTGELTGELFF. CDR3 DNA: TGTGCCAGTAGGGTGACAGGGGAACTCACCGGGGAGCTGTTTTTT.